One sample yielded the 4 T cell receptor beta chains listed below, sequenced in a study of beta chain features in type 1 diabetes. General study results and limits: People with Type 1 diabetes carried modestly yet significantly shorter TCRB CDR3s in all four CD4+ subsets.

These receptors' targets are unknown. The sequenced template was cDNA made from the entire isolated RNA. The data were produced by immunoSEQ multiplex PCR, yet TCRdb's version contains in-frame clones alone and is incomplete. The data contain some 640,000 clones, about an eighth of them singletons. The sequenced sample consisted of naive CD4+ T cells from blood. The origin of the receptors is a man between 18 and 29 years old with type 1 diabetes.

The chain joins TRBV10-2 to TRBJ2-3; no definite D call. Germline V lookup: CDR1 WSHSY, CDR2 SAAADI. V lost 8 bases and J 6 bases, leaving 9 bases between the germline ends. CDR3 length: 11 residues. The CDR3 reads CASRSQDTQYF. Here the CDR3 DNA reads TGCGCCAGCCGGTCTCAGGATACGCAGTATTTT.

The CDR3, as DNA: TGTGCCAGCAGCCAAGTTCAGCTGAGCTACAATGAGCAGTTCTTC. It translates to CASSQVQLSYNEQFF. V and J are TRBV14 and TRBJ2-1; unclear D gene. The CDR3 sequence is 15 residues long. CDR1 and CDR2 from the germline V gene are SGHDN and FVKESK. Trimming removed 1 base from V and 3 bases from J, with 10 bases in between. The whole variable domain, remainder taken from reference TRBV14 and TRBJ2-1, is EAGVTQFPSHSVIEKGQTVTLRCDPISGHDNLYWYRRVMGKEIKFLLHFVKESKQDESGMPNNRFLAERTGGTYSTLKVQPAELEDSGVYFCASSQVQLSYNEQFFGPGTRLTVL.

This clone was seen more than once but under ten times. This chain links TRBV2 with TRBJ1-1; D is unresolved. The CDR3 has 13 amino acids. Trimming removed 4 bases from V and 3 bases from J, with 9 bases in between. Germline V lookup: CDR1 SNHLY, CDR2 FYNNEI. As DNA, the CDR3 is TGTGCCAGCAGTGTAGAGAGTTACACTGAAGCTTTCTTT. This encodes CASSVESYTEAFF.

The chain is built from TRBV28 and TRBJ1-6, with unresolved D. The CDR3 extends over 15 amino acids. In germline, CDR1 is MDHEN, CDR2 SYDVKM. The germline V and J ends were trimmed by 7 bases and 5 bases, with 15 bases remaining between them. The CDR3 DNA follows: TGTGCCAGCACCTCCCTAGCGAGGGATAATTCACCCCTCCACTTT. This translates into CASTSLARDNSPLHF.